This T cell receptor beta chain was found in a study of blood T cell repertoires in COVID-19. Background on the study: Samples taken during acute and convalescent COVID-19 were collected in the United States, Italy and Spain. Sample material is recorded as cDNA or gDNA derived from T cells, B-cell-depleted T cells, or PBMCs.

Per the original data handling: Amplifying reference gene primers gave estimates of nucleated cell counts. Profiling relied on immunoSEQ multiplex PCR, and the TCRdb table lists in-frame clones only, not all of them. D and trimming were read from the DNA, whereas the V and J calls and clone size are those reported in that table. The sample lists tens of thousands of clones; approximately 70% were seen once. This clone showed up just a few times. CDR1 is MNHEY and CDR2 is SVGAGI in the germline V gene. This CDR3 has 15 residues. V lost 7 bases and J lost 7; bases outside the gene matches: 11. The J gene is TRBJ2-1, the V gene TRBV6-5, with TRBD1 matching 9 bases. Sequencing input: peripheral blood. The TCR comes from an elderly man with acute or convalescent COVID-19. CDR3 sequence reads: CASTLGDRVRNEQFF. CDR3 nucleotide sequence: TGTGCCAGCACCCTAGGGGACAGGGTCAGAAATGAGCAGTTCTTC.